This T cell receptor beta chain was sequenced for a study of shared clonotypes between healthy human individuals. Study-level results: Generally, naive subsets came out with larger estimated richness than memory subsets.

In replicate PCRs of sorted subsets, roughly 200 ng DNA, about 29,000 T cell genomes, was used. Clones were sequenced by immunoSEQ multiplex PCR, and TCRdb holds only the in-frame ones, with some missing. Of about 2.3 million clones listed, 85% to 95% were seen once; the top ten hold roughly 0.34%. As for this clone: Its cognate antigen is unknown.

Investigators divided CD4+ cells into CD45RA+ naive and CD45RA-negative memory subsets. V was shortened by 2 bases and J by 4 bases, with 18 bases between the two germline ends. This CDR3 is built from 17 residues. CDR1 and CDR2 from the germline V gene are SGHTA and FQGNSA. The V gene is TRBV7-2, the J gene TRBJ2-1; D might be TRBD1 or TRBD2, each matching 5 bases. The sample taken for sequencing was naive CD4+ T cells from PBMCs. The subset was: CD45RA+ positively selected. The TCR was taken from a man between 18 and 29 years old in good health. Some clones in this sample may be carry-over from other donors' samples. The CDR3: CASSLLLFVGRYNEQFF. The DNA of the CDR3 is TGTGCCAGCAGCTTACTCCTCTTTGTGGGACGGTACAATGAGCAGTTCTTC. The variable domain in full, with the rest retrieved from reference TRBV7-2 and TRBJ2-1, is GAGVSQSPSNKVTEKGKDVELRCDPISGHTALYWYRQSLGQGLEFLIYFQGNSAPDKSGLPSDRFSAERTGGSVSTLTIQRTQQEDSAVYLCASSLLLFVGRYNEQFFGPGTRLTVL.